Presented here are 13 T cell receptor beta chains from one specimen sequenced in a study of CD8 T cells in Susac syndrome. Reverse transcription of roughly 0.45 to 1 ug RNA used random hexamers. MiXCR, applied by TCRdb to the immunoSEQ multiplex PCR reads, yields one record per CDR3 protein. Counted here are around 79,000 distinct CDR3 sequences, about 95% occurring once; the ten biggest clones make up about 0.4%. The sequencing sample was made of CD8+ T cells from PBMCs. These TCRs come from a human donor with multiple sclerosis.

The sample holds a few counts of this clonotype. The V gene is TRBV12-3 or TRBV12-4, the J gene TRBJ2-7; 8 bases map to TRBD2. The trim removed 3 bases at V and 3 bases at J, leaving 1 base unmatched. The CDR3 is 13 residues long. CDR3 residues: CASSLGTSYEQYF. DNA of the CDR3: TGTGCCAGCAGTTTGGGGACTAGCTACGAGCAGTACTTC.

The CDR3 DNA follows: TGCGCCAGCAGCCAATACCAGAACACTGAAGCTTTCTTT. Translating it yields CASSQYQNTEAFF. The chain couples TRBV4-1 to TRBJ1-1; unclear D gene. V lost 2 bases to trimming and J lost 1 base, with 5 bases between them. Per germline, CDR1 MGHRA and CDR2 YSYEKL. CDR3 length: 13 residues.

This chain links TRBV3-1 with TRBJ2-3, with TRBD2 matching 10 bases. The CDR3 covers 16 residues. V was pared by 6 bases and J by 1 base, with 7 bases of the junction left unmatched. Per germline, CDR1 LGHDT and CDR2 YNNKEL (reference sequence). DNA of the CDR3: TGTGCCAGCAGTTTCCCTAGCGGGGGTCGCACAGATACGCAGTATTTT. Translated, it gives CASSFPSGGRTDTQYF.

The rearrangement joins TRBV27 to TRBJ2-7, with 9 bases lining up with TRBD1. Germline assignment: CDR1 MNHEY and CDR2 SMNVEV (reference sequence). After removal of 8 bases from V and 6 bases from J, the junction contained 8 bases not matched to a gene. The CDR3 consists of 13 residues. The CDR3 is CASRGDREVEQYF. The CDR3 bases are TGTGCCAGCCGCGGGGACAGGGAGGTCGAGCAGTACTTC.

The chain uses TRBV29-1 and TRBJ2-1; D remains ambiguous. There are 13 residues in the CDR3. V lost 8 bases, J lost 0 bases, and 11 bases lay in between. Germline CDR1 is SQVTM and CDR2 is ANQGSEA. The CDR3 sequence is CSIRGSSYNEQFF. For the CDR3, the DNA is TGCAGCATCCGCGGCAGCTCCTACAATGAGCAGTTCTTC.

The V gene is TRBV7-6, the J gene TRBJ2-3; TRBD2 agrees at 8 bases. Looked up from germline, CDR1 is SGHVS and CDR2 is FNYEAQ. V lost 7 bases to trimming and J lost 0 bases; unmatched junction nucleotides: 9. This CDR3 contains 16 residues. Here the CDR3 reads CASTGRASGSTDTQYF. CDR3 nucleotide sequence: TGTGCCAGCACTGGGCGGGCTAGCGGGAGCACAGATACGCAGTATTTT.

This clonotype was seen only a few times. The rearrangement joins TRBV27 to TRBJ1-1; D is ambiguous. V lost 7 bases and J 1 base, leaving 13 bases between the germline ends. The CDR3 loop spans 14 amino acids. The germline gives CDR1 MNHEY, CDR2 SMNVEV (reference sequence). The CDR3 protein is CASTLGYGNTEAFF. DNA for the CDR3: TGTGCCAGCACATTGGGGTACGGGAACACTGAAGCTTTCTTT.

The chain employs TRBV13 and TRBJ2-1; the D gene could be TRBD1 or TRBD2 (5 bases each). Germline CDR1 PRHDT, CDR2 FYEKMQ (reference sequence). The CDR3 contains 12 residues. V was clipped by 1 base and J by 10 bases, with 8 bases between them. Here the CDR3 DNA reads TGTGCCAGCAGCTTAGACGGGGCCGAGCAGTTCTTC. This sequence encodes CASSLDGAEQFF.

The rearrangement joins TRBV7-2 to TRBJ2-2; D is undetermined. The CDR3 runs to 16 residues. V lost 3 bases to trimming and J lost 7 bases, with 18 bases between them. Germline V lookup: CDR1 SGHTA, CDR2 FQGNSA. The CDR3: CASSFRPTMTGGELFF. The CDR3, as DNA: TGTGCCAGCAGCTTCCGCCCTACAATGACTGGCGGGGAGCTGTTTTTT.

This chain links TRBV7-9 with TRBJ2-3; no firm D call. The CDR3 runs to 13 residues. Germline V CDR1 and CDR2: SEHNR, FQNEAQ (reference sequence). V was clipped by 1 base and J by 4 bases, with 6 bases between them. CDR3 amino acids: CASSLVSPDTQYF. CDR3 sequence (DNA): TGTGCCAGCAGCTTAGTAAGCCCAGATACGCAGTATTTT.

V gene TRBV30 combines with J gene TRBJ1-1; D is unresolved. The CDR3 loop spans 13 amino acids. V lost 5 bases and J 1 base, leaving 11 bases between the germline ends. Germline V lookup: CDR1 GTSNPN, CDR2 SVGIG (reference sequence). CDR3 DNA: TGTGCCTGGGACGGATCAGGGAACACTGAAGCTTTCTTT. This sequence encodes CAWDGSGNTEAFF.

CDR3 nucleotides: TGTGCCAGCAGTTTAACAGGGGACAGTCACGAGCAGTACTTC. It yields the protein CASSLTGDSHEQYF. This sequence joins TRBV12-3 or TRBV12-4 and TRBJ2-7, with 7 bases identical to TRBD1. This CDR3 region has 14 residues. V dropped 2 bases and J dropped 5; count of bases not matched to a gene: 6.

This clonotype was picked up one time. V gene TRBV27 combines with J gene TRBJ1-2; 9 bases fit TRBD1. Germline loops: CDR1 MNHEY, CDR2 SMNVEV (reference sequence). The CDR3 runs 14 residues. V trimming: 5 bases; J trimming: 8 bases; junction bases outside the gene matches: 9. CDR3 region: CASSPGTGYLGYTF. The DNA of the CDR3 is TGTGCCAGCAGTCCTGGGACAGGGTATCTCGGCTACACCTTC.